This T cell receptor (beta chain) is from a study of identical twins. Study-wide results and limits: In cord blood, abundant beta clonotypes had fewer insertions; memory showed no trend.

The CDR3 covers 15 residues. Trimming shortened V by 2 bases and J by 6 bases, and 17 bases separated the two germline ends. The germline V gene has CDR1 SGDLS and CDR2 YYNGEE. Healthy Caucasian donors formed the entire cohort. A universal primer site came from template switching; cDNA carried unique molecular identifiers. TCRdb independently ran MiXCR on the 5' RACE reads; one entry per CDR3 protein. Seen here are approximately 890,000 distinct CDR3 sequences, approximately 13% observed once, and the top ten hold about 1.5%. This clonotype was seen only a few times. Its target is unknown. These same data were also listed under a study on yellow fever vaccine responses in identical twins.

The receptor comes from a woman aged 18 to 35 in good health. The V gene is TRBV9, the J gene TRBJ1-1; weak D call: TRBD1 (5 bases). The material sequenced was PBMCs. CDR3 sequence: CASSVSGQPGPEAFF. In DNA, the CDR3 is TGTGCCAGCAGCGTTTCAGGTCAGCCGGGACCTGAAGCTTTCTTT.